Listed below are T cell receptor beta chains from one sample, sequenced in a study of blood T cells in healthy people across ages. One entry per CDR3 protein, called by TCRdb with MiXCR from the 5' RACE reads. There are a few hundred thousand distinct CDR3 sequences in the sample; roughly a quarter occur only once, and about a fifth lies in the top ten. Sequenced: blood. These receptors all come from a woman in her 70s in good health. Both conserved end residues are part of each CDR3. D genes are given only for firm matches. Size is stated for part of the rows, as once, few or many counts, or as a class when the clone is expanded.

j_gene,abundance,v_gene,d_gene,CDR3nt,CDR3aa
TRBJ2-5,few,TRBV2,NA,TGTGCCAGCCGCAGGGTAGAGACCCAGTACTTC,CASRRVETQYF
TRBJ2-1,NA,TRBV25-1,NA,TGTGCCAGCAGTAAACCCGGGACCAACTCCTACAATGAGCAGTTCTTC,CASSKPGTNSYNEQFF
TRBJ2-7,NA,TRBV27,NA,TGTGCCAGCAGTTTAGAGCAGGGCTCGGCCTACGAGCAGTACTTC,CASSLEQGSAYEQYF
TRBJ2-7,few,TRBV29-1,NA,TGCAGCGTCGAAGAAGGCAGGGGGGGCGACGAGCAGTACTTC,CSVEEGRGGDEQYF
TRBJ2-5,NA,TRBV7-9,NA,TGTGCCAGCAGCTTACAGGGGATGGGGAAAAAGTACTTC,CASSLQGMGKKYF
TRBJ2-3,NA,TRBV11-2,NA,TGTGCCAGCAGCCCTCCCACGGGGGCCACAGATACGCAGTATTTT,CASSPPTGATDTQYF
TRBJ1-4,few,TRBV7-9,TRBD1,TGTGCCAGCAGCACTCGACAGGGGGAAAAACTGTTTTTT,CASSTRQGEKLFF
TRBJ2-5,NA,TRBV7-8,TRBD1,TGTGCCAGCAGCTTAGGCCGGGACAGCCAAGAGACCCAGTACTTC,CASSLGRDSQETQYF
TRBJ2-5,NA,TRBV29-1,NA,NA,CSVAHGTNLF
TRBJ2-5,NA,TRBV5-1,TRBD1,TGCGCCAGCAGCTCGACAGGGAATCCCTCGGAGACCCAGTACTTC,CASSSTGNPSETQYF
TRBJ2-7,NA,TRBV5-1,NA,TGCGCCAGCAGCGCAGGGGACCGTTACTACGAGCAGTACTTC,CASSAGDRYYEQYF
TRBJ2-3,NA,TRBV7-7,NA,TGTGCTAGCAGCTTGTCGACAGTTAGCACAGATACGCAGTATTTT,CASSLSTVSTDTQYF
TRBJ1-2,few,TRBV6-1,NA,TGTGCCAGCAGGGACGAAACGCCGCTCGCCTACACCTTC,CASRDETPLAYTF
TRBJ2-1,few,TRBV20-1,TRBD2,TGCAGTGCTAGTTTCGGGGGGGTTTACAATGAGCAGTTCTTC,CSASFGGVYNEQFF
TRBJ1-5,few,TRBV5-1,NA,TGCGCCAGCAGCTTGGGGGGGGAAGGCGGTCAGCCCCAGCATTTT,CASSLGGEGGQPQHF
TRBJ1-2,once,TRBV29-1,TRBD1,TGCAGCGTTGAACAGGGGGACCCCTCCCATGGCTACACCTTC,CSVEQGDPSHGYTF
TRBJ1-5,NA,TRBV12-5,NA,TGTGCTAGTGGTTTTGGGGGGCCAAGGGGCAATCAGCCCCAGCATTTT,CASGFGGPRGNQPQHF
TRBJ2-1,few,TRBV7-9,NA,TGTGCCAGCAGCTTTGAGCGCCAGGGACCCTACAATGAGCAGTTCTTC,CASSFERQGPYNEQFF
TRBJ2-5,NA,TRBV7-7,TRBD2,TGTGCCAGCAGCACTGGGACTAGCGCTGAGACCCAGTACTTC,CASSTGTSAETQYF
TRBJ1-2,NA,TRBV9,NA,TGTGCCAGCAGCGTAGACGGCGGAGGGGACTATGGCTACACCTTC,CASSVDGGGDYGYTF
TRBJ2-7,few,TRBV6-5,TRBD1,TGTGCCAGCAGTTCCGAGGGGACAGGGGTATACGAGCAGTACTTC,CASSSEGTGVYEQYF
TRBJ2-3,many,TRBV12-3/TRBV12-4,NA,TGTGCCAGCAGTCCATCCGGGGGAACAGATACGCAGTATTTT,CASSPSGGTDTQYF
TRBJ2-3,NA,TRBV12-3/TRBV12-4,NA,TGTGCCAGCAGTCGAACTCTAGGGGGGGGGGCAGATACGCAGTATTTT,CASSRTLGGGADTQYF
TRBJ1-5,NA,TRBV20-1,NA,TGCAGTGCTAGAGCCCCCCCTCAGCCCCAGCATTTT,CSARAPPQPQHF
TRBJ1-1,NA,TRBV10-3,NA,TGTGCCATCAGTGCAGGGCGCCAGAACACTGAAGCTTTCTTT,CAISAGRQNTEAFF
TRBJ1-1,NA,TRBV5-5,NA,TGTGCCAGCAGCATGGGAAATTTGGTTGGTGAAGCTTTCTTT,CASSMGNLVGEAFF
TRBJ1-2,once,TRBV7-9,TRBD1,TGTGCCAGCAGCTTAACCGGGACAGGGTCCCGCTATGGCTACACCTTC,CASSLTGTGSRYGYTF